The next 3 T cell receptor beta chains were all read from a single sample in a study of blood T cell repertoires in COVID-19. Profiling relied on immunoSEQ multiplex PCR, and the TCRdb table lists in-frame clones only, not all of them. The sample contains about 280,000 clones, about 88% of which appear only once. Sequenced input: peripheral blood. The receptors derive from a woman in her 30s with COVID-19, enrolled during active disease.

The CDR3 DNA reads as TGTGCCAGCAGGCGGACTGGCGGCGGGGTCGCAGATACGCAGTATTTT. This encodes CASRRTGGGVADTQYF. The chain employs TRBV25-1 and TRBJ2-3; a weak D match, TRBD2 (6 bases). The CDR3 length is 16 residues. The germline V gene encodes CDR1 MGHDK and CDR2 SYGVNS. Trimming shortened V by 6 bases and J by 4 bases, and 20 bases separated the two germline ends.

In this sample, this clone turned up once. The chain is built from TRBV6-2 or TRBV6-3 and TRBJ2-3; tentative D call: TRBD2 (6 bases). CDR1 is MNHEY, CDR2 SVGEGT, per germline. The CDR3 sequence is 14 residues long. With 2 bases removed from V and 5 bases from J, the gap between germline ends came to 11 bases. This CDR3 reads CASSYLTSRDTQYF. The CDR3 DNA sequence: TGTGCCAGCAGTTACCTGACTAGTAGAGATACGCAGTATTTT.

V and J are TRBV7-2 and TRBJ2-1; unclear D gene. Germline assignment: CDR1 SGHTA and CDR2 FQGNSA. Trimming stripped 6 bases from V and 8 bases from J, with 11 bases between. This CDR3 is built from 12 residues. The CDR3 spells CASSPLAHEQFF. The CDR3 DNA is TGTGCCAGCAGTCCCCTGGCCCATGAGCAGTTCTTC.